This record covers a single T cell receptor (beta chain). Its antigen remains unidentified. The sample comes from a study of chemoradiotherapy in HPV16-positive cancers. Study-wide results and limits: Functional assays defining HPV-specific T cells used only two HPV16-positive patients.

TCRdb keeps only in-frame clones here, not all; method: immunoSEQ multiplex PCR. The sample holds approximately 8,400 clones; 80% are singletons and the top ten take under 2.5%. The TCR originated in a human donor with HPV-associated anogenital cancer. Collection of the sample occurred from a patient who underwent chemoradiotherapy.

CDR3 DNA sequence: TGTGCCAGTAGTGTACAGGGGGACTTTTACGAGCAGTACTTC. This encodes CASSVQGDFYEQYF. The V call is TRBV19, the J call TRBJ2-7; TRBD1 aligns across 8 bases. J was trimmed by 4 bases and V by 5 bases; bases with no gene match: 7. The CDR3 covers 14 residues. CDR1 is LNHDA, CDR2 SQIVND, per germline (reference sequence).